These 26 T cell receptor beta chains were all obtained from the same sample, sequenced in a study of blood T cell repertoires in COVID-19. Method: immunoSEQ multiplex PCR; TCRdb's copy keeps in-frame clones and lacks some. Seen here are under 450,000 clones, about 90% observed once, and the top ten hold about 3%. Specimen: PBMCs or T cells enriched from blood (not recorded which). The origin of the receptors is a woman aged 30 to 39 who had recovered from COVID-19.

The sample holds one count of this clone. This chain connects TRBV29-1 to TRBJ2-3; D ambiguous. The CDR3 sequence is 13 residues long. Germline V gene sequence: CDR1 SQVTM, CDR2 ANQGSEA. V lost 4 bases, J lost 3 bases, and 11 bases lay in between. Written as DNA, the CDR3 is TGCAGCGTTGTTGGGCTCCTAACAGATACGCAGTATTTT. Encoded protein: CSVVGLLTDTQYF.

The rearrangement links TRBV19 to TRBJ2-7; 7 nucleotides align to TRBD2. This CDR3 has 15 residues. CDR1 is LNHDA, CDR2 SQIVND, per germline (reference sequence). After removal of 2 bases from V and 0 bases from J, the junction contained 4 bases not matched to a gene. DNA for the CDR3: TGTGCCAGTAGTATAAGCGGGACGCCCTCCTACGAGCAGTACTTC. Residues: CASSISGTPSYEQYF.

The CDR3 spells CASSPKELGQPQHF. The CDR3 DNA sequence: TGTGCCAGCAGCCCCAAAGAGCTCGGTCAGCCCCAGCATTTT. This rearrangement joins TRBV6-5 to TRBJ1-5, with unresolved D. Trimming took off 6 bases at V and 6 bases at J, with 15 bases between the two ends. Germline-derived CDR1 and CDR2 are MNHEY and SVGAGI. This CDR3 spans 14 amino acids.

V usage is TRBV27 and J usage is TRBJ1-1, with D uncertain. CDR3 length: 14 amino acids. Trimming took 3 bases from V and 4 from J, leaving 12 bases between them. Germline loops: CDR1 MNHEY, CDR2 SMNVEV (reference sequence). The CDR3 region is CASSFVGLRTEAFF. In DNA form, the CDR3 reads TGTGCCAGCAGTTTCGTCGGGTTGCGCACTGAAGCTTTCTTT.

The V call is TRBV3-1 (or the pseudogene TRBV3-2), the J call TRBJ1-6; 7 bases align to TRBD1. The CDR3 is made up of 15 amino acids. Trimming at V came to 4 bases and at J to 4 bases, leaving 4 bases not matched to a gene. Germline-derived CDR1 and CDR2 are LGHDT and YNNKEL (reference sequence). This CDR3 is CASSPRTGYNSPLHF. CDR3 DNA sequence: TGTGCCAGCAGCCCTCGGACAGGTTATAATTCACCCCTCCACTTT.

This sequence joins TRBV27 and TRBJ2-2, with D perhaps TRBD2 (6 bases). This CDR3 has 14 residues. Trimming pared 5 bases from V and 6 bases from J, leaving 13 bases between. Germline lookup yields CDR1 MNHEY and CDR2 SMNVEV (reference sequence). CDR3 region: CASSPRGVAGELFF. The DNA for the CDR3 is TGTGCCAGCAGTCCCCGCGGGGTGGCCGGGGAGCTGTTTTTT.

The chain recombines TRBV5-8 with TRBJ1-2; 7 bases are shared with TRBD1. V lost 2 bases and J lost 2; bases outside the gene matches: 3. Germline V gene data show CDR1 as SGHTS and CDR2 as YDEGEE. The CDR3 is 14 amino acids. CDR3 sequence (DNA): TGTGCCAGCAGCTTAGGGGGCTCGAACTATGGCTACACCTTC. Encoded protein: CASSLGGSNYGYTF.

The chain has TRBV10-3 and TRBJ2-4, with 11 nucleotides matching TRBD2. The CDR3 length is 18 residues. Germline V gene data show CDR1 as ENHRY and CDR2 as SYGVKD. Trimming cost V 4 bases and J 0 bases; bases outside gene matches: 8. The CDR3 sequence: CAISAGTSGSLAKNIQYF. In nucleotides, the CDR3 is TGTGCCATCAGTGCCGGGACTAGCGGTTCCCTAGCCAAAAACATTCAGTACTTC.

V is TRBV24-1 and J is TRBJ1-5, with D uncertain. The V and J ends lost 3 bases and 5 bases respectively, with 13 bases between them. Germline V gene sequence: CDR1 KGHDR, CDR2 SFDVKD. The CDR3 sequence is 15 residues long. The CDR3, as DNA: TGTGCCACCAGTGATCACACGGGGTCTGATCAGCCCCAGCATTTT. Protein: CATSDHTGSDQPQHF.

On this clone: In the same sample, other DNA sequences code for this CDR3. V usage is TRBV28 and J usage is TRBJ1-2, with 8 positions matching TRBD1. The germline V gene encodes CDR1 MDHEN and CDR2 SYDVKM. CDR3 size: 14 residues. After removal of 2 bases from V and 2 bases from J, the junction contained 1 base not matched to a gene. CDR3 in DNA: TGTGCCAGCAGTTTAGGACAGGGCAACTATGGCTACACCTTC. Its protein product is CASSLGQGNYGYTF.

This chain's CDR3 is CASSLTSGAGQRDEQYF. For the CDR3, the DNA is TGTGCCAGCAGCTTAACGAGCGGGGCCGGCCAAAGGGACGAGCAGTACTTC. The chain couples TRBV7-3 to TRBJ2-7, with TRBD2 matching 7 bases. The germline gives CDR1 SGHTA, CDR2 FQGTGA. There are 17 residues in the CDR3. V shed 0 bases and J 5 bases; nucleotides not matched to a gene: 13.

With regard to this clone: The junction differs from germline at one of its ends, possibly a read error. The chain couples TRBV20-1 to TRBJ1-1, with D perhaps matching TRBD1 (5 bases). The CDR3 covers 11 residues. The V gene's germline CDR1 is DFQATT and CDR2 SNEGSKA (reference sequence). CDR3 nucleotide sequence: TGCAGTGCTAGAGTTCGGGACTCCCAAATCTTT. Translation gives CSARVRDSQIF.

The V gene is TRBV5-6, the J gene TRBJ2-7; D is uncertain. The CDR3 is made up of 13 amino acids. The V end was cut by 1 base, the J end by 6 bases, with 11 bases between. Looked up from germline, CDR1 is SGHDT and CDR2 is YYEEEE. The CDR3 loop is CASSLSLVSEQYF. The CDR3 DNA follows: TGTGCCAGCAGCTTGTCGTTAGTTTCCGAGCAGTACTTC.

The V call is TRBV28, the J call TRBJ1-5; no reliable D call. Between the trimmed V and J ends, which lost 3 bases and 2 bases, there was a span of 11 bases. The germline CDR1 and CDR2 sequences are MDHEN and SYDVKM. The CDR3 spans 15 residues. The CDR3 loop reads CASSFGRLGNQPQHF. CDR3 DNA sequence: TGTGCCAGCAGTTTTGGCAGGCTTGGCAATCAGCCCCAGCATTTT. Supplemented by reference TRBV28 and TRBJ1-5, the full variable domain reads DVKVTQSSRYLVKRTGEKVFLECVQDMDHENMFWYRQDPGLGLRLIYFSYDVKMKEKGDIPEGYSVSREKKERFSLILESASTNQTSMYLCASSFGRLGNQPQHFGDGTRLSIL.

The gene calls are TRBV2 and TRBJ1-1; D not certain. The germline V and J ends were trimmed by 7 bases and 0 bases, with 15 bases remaining between them. Germline V lookup: CDR1 SNHLY, CDR2 FYNNEI. This CDR3 is built from 15 residues. Written as DNA, the CDR3 is TGTGCCAGCACCTACTCTGGACTTATGAACACTGAAGCTTTCTTT. Translated, it gives CASTYSGLMNTEAFF.

This clone was detected only once. The chain combines TRBV28 with TRBJ2-7, with 8 positions matching TRBD1. This CDR3 contains 14 residues. Germline V gives CDR1 MDHEN, CDR2 SYDVKM. V gave up 8 bases and J gave up 4 bases; unmatched junction bases: 10. The CDR3 nucleotides are TGTGCCAGCGGATCGCCCGGGACAGGTTACGAGCAGTACTTC. Its protein is CASGSPGTGYEQYF.

V and J are TRBV30 and TRBJ1-3; D gene uncertain. With 1 base removed from V and 4 bases from J, the gap between germline ends came to 2 bases. Germline assignment: CDR1 GTSNPN and CDR2 SVGIG (reference sequence). This CDR3 region has 11 residues. Here the CDR3 DNA reads TGTGCCTGGAGTGCAGGAAACACCATATATTTT. As protein: CAWSAGNTIYF. Together with reference TRBV30 and TRBJ1-3, the CDR3 gives the full variable domain: SQTIHQWPATLVQPVGSPLSLECTVEGTSNPNLYWYRQAAGRGLQLLFYSVGIGQISSEVPQNLSASRPQDRQFILSSKKLLLSDSGFYLCAWSAGNTIYFGEGSWLTVV.

The rearrangement links TRBV7-8 to TRBJ2-3; 7 nucleotides line up with TRBD2. V gave up 1 base and J gave up 9 bases; unmatched junction bases: 10. Germline loops: CDR1 SGHVS, CDR2 FQNEAQ. This CDR3 spans 15 amino acids. CDR3 sequence reads: CASSLVSSGASTQYF. The CDR3, as DNA: TGTGCCAGCAGCTTAGTCAGCAGCGGGGCTAGCACGCAGTATTTT.

This sequence joins TRBV6-1 and TRBJ2-7; TRBD2 aligns across 12 bases. The CDR3 totals 15 residues. Trimming at V came to 1 base and at J to 3 bases, leaving 1 base not matched to a gene. Per the germline V gene, CDR1 is MNHNS and CDR2 is SASEGT. The CDR3 loop is CASSEETSGSYEQYF. The CDR3 DNA reads TGTGCCAGCAGTGAAGAGACTAGCGGGAGCTACGAGCAGTACTTC.

The chain links TRBV5-1 to TRBJ2-3; 10 bases are shared with TRBD2. There are 15 residues in the CDR3. The junction had 1 base not matched to a gene; V was cut back by 0 bases and J by 3 bases. CDR1 and CDR2 from the germline V gene are SGHRS and YFSETQ. CDR3 region: CASSLGGLATDTQYF. The CDR3 DNA follows: TGCGCCAGCAGCTTGGGGGGACTAGCGACAGATACGCAGTATTTT.

The chain recombines TRBV7-2 with TRBJ1-1, with 12 bases lining up with TRBD1. The CDR3 length is 18 residues. Germline loops: CDR1 SGHTA, CDR2 FQGNSA. V shed 5 bases and J 4 bases; nucleotides not matched to a gene: 14. The chain's CDR3 is CASSPQGTGGAIGTEAFF. DNA of the CDR3: TGTGCCAGCAGCCCCCAAGGGACAGGGGGCGCGATTGGCACTGAAGCTTTCTTT.

The chain recombines TRBV27 with TRBJ1-4; D is possibly TRBD1 (6 bases). This CDR3 comprises 14 residues. The ends were cut back, 8 bases at V and 7 bases at J, with 17 bases in the middle. Germline values: CDR1 MNHEY, CDR2 SMNVEV (reference sequence). The chain's CDR3 is CASRGRGQGEKLFF. The CDR3 DNA is TGTGCCAGCCGGGGCAGGGGTCAGGGTGAAAAACTGTTTTTT.

The chain uses TRBV5-1 and TRBJ2-7; a weak D match, TRBD1 (6 bases). The V end lost 4 bases, the J end lost 2 bases, and 16 bases lay between the germline ends. Germline V CDR1 and CDR2: SGHRS, YFSETQ. The CDR3 contains 15 residues. CDR3 region: CASSTLPRGTYEQYF. The CDR3 nucleotides are TGCGCCAGCAGCACCCTCCCAAGGGGGACCTACGAGCAGTACTTC.

The rearrangement joins TRBV7-9 to TRBJ2-7; 12 nucleotides align to TRBD2. The junction had 5 bases not matched to a gene; V was cut back by 5 bases and J by 3 bases. Germline lookup yields CDR1 SEHNR and CDR2 FQNEAQ (reference sequence). The CDR3 is made up of 15 amino acids. The CDR3 reads CASSPRLAGDYEQYF. The DNA of the CDR3 is TGTGCCAGCAGCCCCCGACTAGCGGGGGACTACGAGCAGTACTTC.

V is TRBV27 and J is TRBJ2-7; TRBD2 agrees at 12 bases. This CDR3 comprises 13 residues. The germline gives CDR1 MNHEY, CDR2 SMNVEV (reference sequence). Unmatched junction bases numbered 8, after V lost 10 bases and J lost 7 bases. CDR3 sequence: CATRLAGEEEQYF. DNA for the CDR3: TGTGCCACCAGACTAGCGGGAGAGGAAGAGCAGTACTTC.

The chain is built from TRBV28 and TRBJ2-1; 8 nucleotides agree with TRBD1. V shed 3 bases and J 4 bases; nucleotides not matched to a gene: 2. The CDR3 runs 14 residues. Germline lookup yields CDR1 MDHEN and CDR2 SYDVKM. CDR3 in DNA: TGTGCCAGCAGTTTGGGGGACAGGTACAATGAGCAGTTCTTC. Amino acid sequence: CASSLGDRYNEQFF.